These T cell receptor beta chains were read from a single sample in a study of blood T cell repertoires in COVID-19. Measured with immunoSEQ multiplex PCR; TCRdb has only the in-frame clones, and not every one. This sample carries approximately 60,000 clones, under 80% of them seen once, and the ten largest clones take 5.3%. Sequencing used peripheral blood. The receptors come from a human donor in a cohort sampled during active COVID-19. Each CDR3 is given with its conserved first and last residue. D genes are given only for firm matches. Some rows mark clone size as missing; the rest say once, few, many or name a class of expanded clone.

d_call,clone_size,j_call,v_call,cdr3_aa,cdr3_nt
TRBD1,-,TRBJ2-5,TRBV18,CASSSQDRGFRETQYF,TGTGCCAGCTCGTCACAGGACAGGGGGTTTCGAGAGACCCAGTACTTC
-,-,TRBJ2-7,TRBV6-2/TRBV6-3,CASSLATTRVWGREQYF,TGTGCCAGCAGTTTGGCCACTACCCGAGTCTGGGGGCGCGAGCAGTACTTC
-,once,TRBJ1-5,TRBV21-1,CSRDRGGNQPQHF,TGTAGCCGGGACAGGGGAGGCAATCAGCCCCAGCATTTT
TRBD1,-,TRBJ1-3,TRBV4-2,CASSQGTGRSGNTIYF,TGTGCCAGCAGCCAAGGGACAGGGAGGTCCGGAAACACCATATATTTT
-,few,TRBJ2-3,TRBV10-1,CASSPNRGASADTQYF,TGCGCCAGCAGTCCTAACCGGGGGGCATCGGCAGATACGCAGTATTTT
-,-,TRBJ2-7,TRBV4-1,CASSQEGAHEQYF,TGCGCCAGCAGCCAAGAGGGGGCCCACGAGCAGTACTTC
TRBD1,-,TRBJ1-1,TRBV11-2,CASSPGQGAGTEAFF,TGTGCCAGCAGCCCGGGACAGGGGGCGGGAACTGAAGCTTTCTTT
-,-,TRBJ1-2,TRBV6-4,CASSDYKDSNYGYTF,TGTGCCAGCAGTGACTACAAGGACAGCAACTATGGCTACACCTTC
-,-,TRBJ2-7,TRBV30,CAWSAPAHEQYF,TGTGCCTGGAGCGCCCCAGCGCACGAGCAGTACTTC
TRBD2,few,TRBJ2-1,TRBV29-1,CSVRTSGNEQFF,TGCAGCGTTCGGACTAGCGGCAATGAGCAGTTCTTC
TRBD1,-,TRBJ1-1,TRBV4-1,CASSQVAQGHANTEAFF,TGCGCCAGCAGCCAAGTGGCACAGGGGCACGCGAACACTGAAGCTTTCTTT
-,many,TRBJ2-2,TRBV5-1,CASSLFSGNPTGELFF,TGCGCCAGCAGCTTGTTCTCGGGGAACCCCACCGGGGAGCTGTTTTTT
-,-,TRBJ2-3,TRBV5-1,CASSPMTGSTDTQYF,TGCGCCAGCAGCCCGATGACAGGAAGCACAGATACGCAGTATTTT
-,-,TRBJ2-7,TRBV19,CASSITGGYEQYF,TGTGCCAGTAGTATAACCGGGGGCTACGAGCAGTACTTC
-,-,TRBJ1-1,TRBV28,CASRTQGPSNTEAFF,TGTGCCAGCAGGACTCAGGGGCCCTCTAACACTGAAGCTTTCTTT
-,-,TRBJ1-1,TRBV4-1,CASSQEITGKNTEAFF,TGCGCCAGCAGCCAAGAGATTACAGGGAAGAACACTGAAGCTTTCTTT
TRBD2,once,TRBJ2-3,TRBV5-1,CASSPWGAGNTDTQYF,TGCGCCAGCAGCCCCTGGGGAGCGGGGAACACAGATACGCAGTATTTT
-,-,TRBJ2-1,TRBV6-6,CASSYSAGFNEQFF,TGTGCCAGCAGTTACTCTGCGGGGTTCAATGAGCAGTTCTTC
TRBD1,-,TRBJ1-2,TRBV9,CASSVGGQGIYGYTF,TGTGCCAGCAGCGTAGGTGGACAGGGAATCTATGGCTACACCTTC
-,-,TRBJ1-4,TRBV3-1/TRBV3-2,CASSQGPGYTNEKLFF,TGTGCCAGCAGCCAAGGACCAGGGTACACTAATGAAAAACTGTTTTTT
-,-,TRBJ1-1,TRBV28,CASSPPDGYTEAFF,TGTGCCAGCAGTCCCCCAGACGGGTACACTGAAGCTTTCTTT
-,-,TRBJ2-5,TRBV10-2,CASSESQGNQETQYF,TGCGCCAGCAGTGAGTCCCAGGGAAACCAAGAGACCCAGTACTTC
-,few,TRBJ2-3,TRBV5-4,CASSLGQGEAPQYF,TGTGCCAGCAGCTTGGGGCAGGGGGAGGCCCCGCAGTATTTT
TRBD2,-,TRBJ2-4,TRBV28,CASTPLTGGKNIQYF,TGTGCCAGCACCCCCTTGACGGGGGGCAAAAACATTCAGTACTTC
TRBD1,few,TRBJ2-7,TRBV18,CASQQSGTGSYEQYF,TGTGCCAGCCAACAATCCGGGACAGGTTCCTACGAGCAGTACTTC
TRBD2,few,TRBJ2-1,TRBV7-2,CASSLARLAGAPSYNEQFF,TGTGCCAGCAGCTTAGCTAGGCTAGCGGGGGCCCCCTCCTACAATGAGCAGTTCTTC
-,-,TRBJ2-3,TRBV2,CASRSGVAGTDTQYF,TGTGCCAGCAGGTCCGGGGTAGCGGGCACAGATACGCAGTATTTT
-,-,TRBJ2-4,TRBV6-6,CASSYSQPDIQYF,TGTGCCAGCAGTTACTCCCAACCGGACATTCAGTACTTC
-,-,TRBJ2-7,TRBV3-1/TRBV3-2,CASSQRQRVPEQYF,TGTGCCAGCAGCCAAAGGCAGCGTGTCCCCGAGCAGTACTTC
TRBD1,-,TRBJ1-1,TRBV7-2,CASTEERGRATEAFF,TGTGCCAGCACCGAGGAGAGGGGGCGGGCCACTGAAGCTTTCTTT
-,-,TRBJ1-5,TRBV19,CASTVRFGQPQHF,TGTGCCAGTACAGTGAGGTTCGGTCAGCCCCAGCATTTT
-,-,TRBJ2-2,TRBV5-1,CASSLGQATTTGELFF,TGCGCCAGCAGCTTGGGGCAGGCCACGACCACCGGGGAGCTGTTTTTT